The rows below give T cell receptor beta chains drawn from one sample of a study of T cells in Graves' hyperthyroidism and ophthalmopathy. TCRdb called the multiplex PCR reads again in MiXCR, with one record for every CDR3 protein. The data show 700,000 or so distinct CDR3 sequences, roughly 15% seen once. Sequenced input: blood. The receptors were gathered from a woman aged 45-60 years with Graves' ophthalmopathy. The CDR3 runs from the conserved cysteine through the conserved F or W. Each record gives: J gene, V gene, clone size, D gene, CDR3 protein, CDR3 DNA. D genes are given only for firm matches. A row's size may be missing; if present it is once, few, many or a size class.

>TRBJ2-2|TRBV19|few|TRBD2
CASMGGRADTGELFF
TGTGCCAGTATGGGCGGGAGGGCCGACACCGGGGAGCTGTTTTTT
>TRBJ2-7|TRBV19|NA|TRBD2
CASSAGPGLAAEQYF
TGTGCCAGTAGTGCGGGCCCGGGACTAGCGGCCGAGCAGTACTTC
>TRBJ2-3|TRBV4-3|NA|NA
CASSQETPGADTQYF
TGCGCCAGCAGCCAGGAGACCCCGGGGGCCGATACGCAGTATTTT
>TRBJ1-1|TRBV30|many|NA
CAWSLVVGTEAFF
TGTGCCTGGAGTCTAGTGGTTGGCACTGAAGCTTTCTTT
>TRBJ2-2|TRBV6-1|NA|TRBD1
CASSGIQGSNTGELFF
TGTGCCAGCAGTGGAATACAGGGGTCAAACACCGGGGAGCTGTTTTTT
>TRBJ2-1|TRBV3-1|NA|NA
CASSQDTRDNEQFF
TGTGCCAGCAGCCAAGACACAAGGGACAATGAGCAGTTCTTC
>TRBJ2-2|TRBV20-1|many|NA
CSARVPGHIANTGELFF
TGCAGTGCTAGAGTACCGGGACATATAGCGAACACCGGGGAGCTGTTTTTT
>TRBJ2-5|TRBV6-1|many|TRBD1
CASSSPGQGMEETQYF
TGTGCCAGCAGTTCTCCCGGACAGGGTATGGAAGAGACCCAGTACTTC
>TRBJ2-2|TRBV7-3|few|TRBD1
CASRSGTGFAGELFF
TGTGCCAGCAGGTCCGGGACAGGGTTCGCCGGGGAGCTGTTTTTT
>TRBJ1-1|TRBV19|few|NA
CASSIAGRLNTEAFF
TGTGCCAGTAGTATAGCGGGACGCTTGAACACTGAAGCTTTCTTT
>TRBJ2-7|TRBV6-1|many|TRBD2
CASSEWTSGRSVYEQYF
TGTGCCAGCAGTGAATGGACTAGCGGGAGGTCAGTCTACGAGCAGTACTTC
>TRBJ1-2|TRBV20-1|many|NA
CSAMTPTDSPNYGYTF
TGCAGTGCTATGACCCCGACGGACAGTCCTAACTATGGCTACACCTTC
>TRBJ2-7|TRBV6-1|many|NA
CASTAAVSYEQYF
TGTGCCAGCACTGCAGCGGTCTCCTACGAGCAGTACTTC
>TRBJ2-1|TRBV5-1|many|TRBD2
CASSSLEAGGDEQFF
TGCGCCAGCAGCTCCTTAGAAGCGGGAGGTGATGAGCAGTTCTTC
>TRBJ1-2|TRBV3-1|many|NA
CASSSPAGENYGYTF
TGTGCCAGCAGCTCGCCCGCAGGGGAAAACTATGGCTACACCTTC
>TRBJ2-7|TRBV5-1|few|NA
CASSLAMDGYEQYF
TGCGCCAGCAGCTTGGCCATGGATGGCTACGAGCAGTACTTC
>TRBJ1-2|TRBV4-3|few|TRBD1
CASSQDAWGTGWGYTF
TGCGCCAGCAGCCAAGATGCGTGGGGGACAGGGTGGGGCTACACCTTC
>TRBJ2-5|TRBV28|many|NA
CASMTAGREETQYF
TGTGCCAGCATGACGGCAGGCCGAGAAGAGACCCAGTACTTC
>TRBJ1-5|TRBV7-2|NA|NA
CASSRAGDSNQPQHF
TGTGCCAGCAGCAGAGCAGGGGATAGCAATCAGCCCCAGCATTTT
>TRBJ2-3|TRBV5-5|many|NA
CASSLVLADTDTQYF
TGTGCCAGCAGCTTGGTACTAGCAGACACAGATACGCAGTATTTT
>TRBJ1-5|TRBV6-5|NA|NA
CASSYVAGQPQHF
TGTGCCAGCAGTTACGTGGCGGGTCAGCCCCAGCATTTT
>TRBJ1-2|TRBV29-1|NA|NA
CSVEQGNYGYTF
TGCAGCGTCGAACAGGGAAACTATGGCTACACCTTC
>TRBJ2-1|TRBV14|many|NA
CASSQGYRVNYNEQFF
TGTGCCAGCAGCCAAGGGTACCGTGTAAACTACAATGAGCAGTTCTTC
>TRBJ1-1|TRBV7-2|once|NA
CASIRGGVNTEAFF
TGTGCCAGCATTAGGGGGGGCGTGAACACTGAAGCTTTCTTT
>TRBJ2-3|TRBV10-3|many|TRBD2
CAISERLAGSTDTQYF
TGTGCCATCAGTGAACGCCTAGCGGGAAGCACAGATACGCAGTATTTT
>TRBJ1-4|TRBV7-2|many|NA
CASSLGGYEKLFF
TGTGCCAGCAGCTTAGGAGGGTATGAAAAACTGTTTTTT
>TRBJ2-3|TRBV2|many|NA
CASSELGEEAADTQYF
TGTGCCAGCAGTGAACTCGGAGAGGAGGCGGCAGATACGCAGTATTTT
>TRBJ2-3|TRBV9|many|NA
CASSVGLSSTDTQYF
TGTGCCAGCAGCGTTGGACTATCAAGCACAGATACGCAGTATTTT
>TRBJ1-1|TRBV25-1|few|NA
CASSGGAGYTEAFF
TGTGCCAGCAGTGGAGGGGCGGGGTACACTGAAGCTTTCTTT
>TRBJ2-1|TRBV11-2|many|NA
CASSLDGIPYNEQFF
TGTGCCAGCAGCTTAGACGGGATCCCCTACAATGAGCAGTTCTTC
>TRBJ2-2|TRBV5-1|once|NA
CASSLVQAGELFF
TGCGCCAGCAGCTTGGTACAGGCCGGGGAGCTGTTTTTT
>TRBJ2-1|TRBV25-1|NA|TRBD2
CASSDAGGGYNEQFF
TGTGCCAGCAGTGATGCGGGAGGTGGGTACAATGAGCAGTTCTTC
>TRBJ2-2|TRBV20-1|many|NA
CSATENTGELFF
TGCAGTGCCACGGAGAACACCGGGGAGCTGTTTTTT
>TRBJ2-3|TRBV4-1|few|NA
CASSQRDFFEDTQYF
TGCGCCAGCAGCCAGAGGGACTTTTTTGAGGATACGCAGTATTTT
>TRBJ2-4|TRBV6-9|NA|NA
CASSLDIPVAKNIQYF
TGTGCCAGCAGTTTGGACATTCCTGTAGCCAAAAACATTCAGTACTTC
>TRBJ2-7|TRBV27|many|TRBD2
CASSLWSRVERGGSYEQYF
TGTGCCAGCAGTTTGTGGAGTCGGGTGGAGCGGGGGGGCTCCTACGAGCAGTACTTC